The 5 T cell receptor beta chains presented below share a single source sample, sequenced in a study of cytomegalovirus exposure and HLA in healthy donors. Vbeta (60) and Jbeta (13) primers were used in the PCR. The table came from immunoSEQ multiplex PCR; TCRdb's copy has only in-frame clones and leaves some out. The repertoire holds about 190,000 clones, with roughly 80% as singletons. The sample taken for sequencing was PBMCs. These receptors came from a man in his forties or fifties in good health and CMV-seropositive.

This chain joins TRBV7-2 and TRBJ2-7; TRBD1 matches at 8 bases. The V and J ends lost 8 bases and 4 bases, in that order; junction bases with no gene match: 4. Germline CDR1 and CDR2: SGHTA and FQGNSA. The CDR3 loop spans 12 amino acids. CDR3 sequence (DNA): TGTGCCAGCCGTCAGGGGGCATACGAGCAGTACTTC. Amino acids: CASRQGAYEQYF.

The CDR3 region is CAISEMTGGYYYEQYF. CDR3 bases: TGTGCCATCAGTGAGATGACGGGTGGTTACTACTACGAGCAGTACTTC. The rearrangement joins TRBV10-3 to TRBJ2-7, with D hard to call. The CDR3 is made up of 16 amino acids. V was pared by 2 bases and J by 3 bases, with 17 bases between. The germline V gene encodes CDR1 ENHRY and CDR2 SYGVKD.

The rearrangement links TRBV27 to TRBJ1-5; perhaps TRBD1 as D (5 bases). Germline V gene sequence: CDR1 MNHEY, CDR2 SMNVEV (reference sequence). The CDR3 runs to 13 residues. V lost 4 bases and J 4 bases, leaving 8 bases between the germline ends. DNA of the CDR3: TGTGCCAGCAGTTCAGGGAAGAATCAGCCCCAGCATTTT. The encoded protein is CASSSGKNQPQHF.

The chain recombines TRBV27 with TRBJ1-1; D call uncertain. Trimming stripped 3 bases from V and 8 bases from J, with 13 bases between. Germline V CDR1 and CDR2: MNHEY, SMNVEV (reference sequence). This CDR3 contains 13 residues. The CDR3 protein is CASSLVREAEAFF. For the CDR3, the DNA is TGTGCCAGCAGTTTGGTGCGGGAGGCGGAAGCTTTCTTT.

The chain recombines TRBV7-8 with TRBJ1-2, with 8 bases matching TRBD1. Germline V gives CDR1 SGHVS, CDR2 FQNEAQ. The CDR3 has 15 residues. V lost 5 bases and J lost 0; bases outside the gene matches: 5. Here the CDR3 reads CASSPMTGANYGYTF. The CDR3 DNA is TGTGCCAGCAGCCCTATGACAGGGGCTAACTATGGCTACACCTTC.